Listed here are 32 T cell receptor beta chains from one sample, sequenced in a study of T cells in Graves' hyperthyroidism and ophthalmopathy. The CDR3 regions of TCR beta were amplified from RNA transcripts. First-round RT-PCR of the TCR CDR3 relied on the HTBI primer set. TCRdb re-analysed the multiplex PCR reads in MiXCR, keeping a single row per CDR3 protein. The sample holds 300,000 to 450,000 distinct CDR3 sequences; about a fifth are singletons and the top ten take over 35%. Source material: blood. The receptors derive from a man younger than 30 with Graves' ophthalmopathy.

This clonotype has at least ten counts. The V and J genes are TRBV28 and TRBJ2-7; 11 nucleotides line up with TRBD2. The CDR3 runs 15 residues. Germline CDR1 and CDR2: MDHEN and SYDVKM. Trimming at V came to 4 bases and at J to 0 bases, leaving 2 bases not matched to a gene. The CDR3 DNA follows: TGTGCCAGCAGTTCTAGCGGGGGGTTCTCCTACGAGCAGTACTTC. Translating it yields CASSSSGGFSYEQYF.

For this clonotype: A much larger clone differs by one base, so this may be a read error. The conserved phenylalanine or tryptophan is not found at the CDR3 terminus, so this likely reflects a read error. This chain links TRBV11-2 with TRBJ2-3, with TRBD2 matching 8 bases. Losses at the gene ends were 6 bases for V and 6 bases for J; bases not matched to a gene: 14. The CDR3 contains 16 residues. Germline V gene data show CDR1 as SGHAT and CDR2 as FQNNGV. DNA of the CDR3: TGTGCCAGCAGTTTTACCGGGACTAGTGATAGGGATACGCAGTATCTT. This encodes CASSFTGTSDRDTQYL.

The rearrangement uses TRBV20-1 and TRBJ2-7; 7 nucleotides match TRBD1. V lost 3 bases to trimming and J lost 1 base; unmatched junction nucleotides: 6. This CDR3 is built from 14 residues. In germline, CDR1 is DFQATT, CDR2 SNEGSKA (reference sequence). The CDR3: CSASLGTASYEQYF. Here the CDR3 DNA reads TGCAGTGCTAGTCTAGGGACAGCATCCTACGAGCAGTACTTC.

This clonotype was counted a few times. The V call is TRBV12-3 or TRBV12-4, the J call TRBJ1-1; 7 bases are a match to TRBD1. There are 14 residues in the CDR3. The junction had 7 bases not matched to a gene; V was cut back by 6 bases and J by 3 bases. The chain's CDR3 is CASSPRDSYTEAFF. CDR3 in DNA: TGTGCCAGCAGCCCCCGGGACAGCTACACTGAAGCTTTCTTT.

The chain combines TRBV20-1 with TRBJ1-2, with 12 bases that match TRBD1. The V gene's germline CDR1 is DFQATT and CDR2 SNEGSKA (reference sequence). The CDR3 is made up of 14 amino acids. V was pared by 6 bases and J by 7 bases, with 9 bases of the junction left unmatched. As DNA, the CDR3 is TGCAGTGCCGTTGGGACAGGGGGCGCGGGTGGCTACACCTTC. Its translation: CSAVGTGGAGGYTF.

This clonotype came up many times. V is TRBV20-1 and J is TRBJ1-1; possible D gene TRBD1, 5 bases. CDR1 is DFQATT and CDR2 is SNEGSKA in the germline V gene (reference sequence). This CDR3 region has 13 residues. Trimming took off 2 bases at V and 4 bases at J, with 11 bases between the two ends. CDR3 sequence reads: CSARLGGVTEAFF. CDR3 in DNA: TGCAGTGCTAGACTAGGAGGGGTCACTGAAGCTTTCTTT.

The chain carries TRBV29-1 and TRBJ2-7, with D perhaps TRBD1 or TRBD2 (7 bases each). V shed 6 bases and J shed 4 bases, with 19 bases lying between them. This CDR3 region has 14 residues. Germline V gene data show CDR1 as SQVTM and CDR2 as ANQGSEA. The CDR3 spells CSVRMEQGGYEQYF. CDR3 nucleotide sequence: TGCAGCGTCAGAATGGAGCAGGGGGGGTACGAGCAGTACTTC.

This clonotype has at least ten counts. V and J are TRBV4-1 and TRBJ1-2; 7 bases align to TRBD1. Per germline, CDR1 MGHRA and CDR2 YSYEKL. The V gene end was trimmed by 0 bases and the J gene end by 5 bases; junction bases not matched to a gene: 0. CDR3 size: 13 residues. CDR3 protein: CASSQETGYGYTF. CDR3 bases: TGCGCCAGCAGCCAAGAGACAGGGTATGGCTACACCTTC.

The gene calls are TRBV19 and TRBJ1-2; tentatively, D is TRBD1 (5 bases). Trimming removed 2 bases from V and 4 bases from J, with 14 bases in between. There are 15 residues in the CDR3. The V gene's germline CDR1 is LNHDA and CDR2 SQIVND (reference sequence). CDR3: CASSISPGAVYGYTF. CDR3 coding DNA: TGTGCCAGTAGTATATCACCCGGGGCGGTCTATGGCTACACCTTC.

This clonotype came up a few times. This chain uses TRBV28 with TRBJ2-4; 7 nucleotides align to TRBD1. Looked up from germline, CDR1 is MDHEN and CDR2 is SYDVKM. There are 13 residues in the CDR3. The ends lost 6 bases at V and 4 bases at J; junction bases unmatched: 3. The CDR3 region is CASRPGQKNIQYF. The CDR3 nucleotides are TGTGCCAGCAGACCGGGACAGAAAAACATTCAGTACTTC.

V is TRBV7-2 and J is TRBJ2-1; 9 bases agree with TRBD1. The V and J ends lost 3 bases and 9 bases, in that order; junction bases with no gene match: 6. The CDR3 totals 14 residues. Looked up from germline, CDR1 is SGHTA and CDR2 is FQGNSA. The DNA of the CDR3 is TGTGCCAGCAGCTTTGACAGGGGGTCCAGTGAGCAGTTCTTC. It codes for CASSFDRGSSEQFF.

This chain connects TRBV27 to TRBJ2-7, with D possibly being TRBD2 (5 bases). V was trimmed by 3 bases and J by 2 bases, leaving 11 bases between them. CDR1 is MNHEY, CDR2 SMNVEV, per germline (reference sequence). The CDR3 sequence is 14 residues long. Written as DNA, the CDR3 is TGTGCCAGCAGTTTCCGGGGTTTTGCCTACGAGCAGTACTTC. It specifies CASSFRGFAYEQYF.

The chain joins TRBV29-1 to TRBJ1-2, with unresolved D. In germline, CDR1 is SQVTM, CDR2 ANQGSEA. V gave up 4 bases and J gave up 3 bases, with 12 bases separating them. The CDR3 has 13 residues. CDR3 bases: TGCAGCGTTGTTGTAGGTCTAGACTATGGCTACACCTTC. This encodes CSVVVGLDYGYTF.

This clonotype was observed many times. The gene calls are TRBV10-3 and TRBJ2-7; 10 bases align to TRBD1. Germline CDR1 and CDR2: ENHRY and SYGVKD. V shed 11 bases and J 0 bases; nucleotides not matched to a gene: 10. The CDR3 is 15 amino acids. In nucleotides, the CDR3 is TGTGCCTCATCAGAAAGGGACAGGGGCTCCTACGAGCAGTACTTC. Translation: CASSERDRGSYEQYF.

This clonotype appeared a few times. The chain carries TRBV19 and TRBJ1-1; 10 bases are a match to TRBD1. The J segment lost 0 bases and the V segment lost 7 bases, leaving 5 bases of the junction unmatched. CDR3 length: 15 amino acids. Germline V gives CDR1 LNHDA, CDR2 SQIVND (reference sequence). CDR3 coding DNA: TGTGCCAGTATTAGGACAGGGGGGATGAACACTGAAGCTTTCTTT. It yields the protein CASIRTGGMNTEAFF.

This clonotype was seen only a few times. V and J are TRBV6-1 and TRBJ2-7; the D is unclear. The CDR3 totals 15 residues. Germline lookup yields CDR1 MNHNS and CDR2 SASEGT. The germline V and J ends were trimmed by 5 bases and 0 bases, with 14 bases remaining between them. CDR3 bases: TGTGCCAGCAGTATTGGGCCCTTTAGCTCCTACGAGCAGTACTTC. It encodes CASSIGPFSSYEQYF.

To note about this clonotype: This may be a read error: a much more frequent sequence differs by one nucleotide. The chain joins TRBV5-1 to TRBJ2-2; tentative D call: TRBD2 (6 bases). The CDR3 has 11 residues. CDR1 and CDR2 from the germline V gene are SGHRS and YFSETQ. The CDR3 reads CASTTAGGLFF. In nucleotides, the CDR3 is TGCGCCAGCACCACGGCCGGGGGGCTGTTTTTT. The entire variable domain, with the rest obtained from reference TRBV5-1 and TRBJ2-2, is as follows: KAGVTQTPRYLIKTRGQQVTLSCSPISGHRSVSWYQQTPGQGLQFLFEYFSETQRNKGNFPGRFSGRQFSNSRSEMNVSTLELGDSALYLCASTTAGGLFFGEGSRLTVL.

This clonotype turned up a few times. The genes are TRBV2 and TRBJ2-7; 13 nucleotides align to TRBD2. This CDR3 has 14 amino acids. V lost 7 bases to trimming and J lost 3 bases; unmatched junction nucleotides: 3. The germline V gene has CDR1 SNHLY and CDR2 FYNNEI. The CDR3 is CASIRTSGSYEQYF. CDR3 DNA sequence: TGTGCCAGCATTCGGACTAGCGGGAGCTACGAGCAGTACTTC.

This clonotype has a count of ten or more. The chain uses TRBV20-1 and TRBJ1-1; D gene uncertain. V gave up 3 bases and J gave up 1 base, with 9 bases separating them. The CDR3 loop spans 13 amino acids. Germline CDR1 and CDR2: DFQATT and SNEGSKA (reference sequence). The CDR3 is CSASSRTNTEAFF. For the CDR3, the DNA is TGCAGTGCTAGCAGCAGGACGAACACTGAAGCTTTCTTT.

This clonotype was detected once. An end of the junction differs from the germline gene, which may be a read error. The chain couples TRBV5-1 to TRBJ1-2; the D gene is possibly TRBD1 (5 bases). Germline V gene sequence: CDR1 SGHRS, CDR2 YFSETQ. This CDR3 is 15 amino acids long. The CDR3 DNA is TGTGCCAGCAGCGTAGACAGCAGTGCCTCCTATGGCTACACCTTC. It translates to CASSVDSSASYGYTF.

This clonotype was seen at least ten times. This sequence joins TRBV9 and TRBJ1-1, with unresolved D. Germline CDR1 SGDLS, CDR2 YYNGEE. CDR3 length equals 14 residues. V shed 7 bases and J shed 0 bases, with 13 bases lying between them. The CDR3 region has the DNA TGTGCCAGCGCCTCAGACGGGATGAACACTGAAGCTTTCTTT. Translating gives CASASDGMNTEAFF.

This clonotype was detected a few times. V is TRBV20-1 and J is TRBJ1-4; 7 positions match TRBD1. CDR1 DFQATT and CDR2 SNEGSKA come from the germline V gene (reference sequence). CDR3 length: 16 amino acids. In DNA, the CDR3 is TGCTCTCCCGGACAGGCAGATCCTAGGACTAATGAAAAACTGTTTTTT. Protein: CSPGQADPRTNEKLFF.

The CDR3 coding sequence is TGTGCCAGCAGTTACAAAGGGGGTGGCTACACCTTC. This encodes CASSYKGGGYTF. This chain connects TRBV6-5 to TRBJ1-2; TRBD1 is a possible D gene (6 bases). The ends were cut back, 2 bases at V and 7 bases at J, with 8 bases in the middle. Germline CDR1 is MNHEY and CDR2 is SVGAGI. This CDR3 is 12 amino acids long.

The sample holds a few counts of this clonotype. The chain carries TRBV7-9 and TRBJ1-1; 11 nucleotides line up with TRBD1. The V gene end was trimmed by 5 bases and the J gene end by 5 bases; junction bases not matched to a gene: 10. The length of the CDR3 is 16 residues. The V gene's germline CDR1 is SEHNR and CDR2 FQNEAQ (reference sequence). Written as DNA, the CDR3 is TGTGCCAGCAGCCCAAGGACAGGGGGCGGTTATACTGAAGCTTTCTTT. Amino acids: CASSPRTGGGYTEAFF.

This clonotype was picked up many times. The rearrangement joins TRBV12-3 or TRBV12-4 to TRBJ1-1; TRBD1 is a possible D gene (5 bases). V lost 6 bases and J 5 bases, leaving 13 bases between the germline ends. This CDR3 is 13 amino acids long. The CDR3 nucleotides are TGTGCCAGCAGATGGACGGGGGGAACTGAAGCTTTCTTT. Residues: CASRWTGGTEAFF.

The chain uses TRBV28 and TRBJ2-2, with 13 bases identical to TRBD2. Germline V gene data show CDR1 as MDHEN and CDR2 as SYDVKM. The CDR3 is made up of 15 amino acids. V was clipped by 6 bases and J by 7 bases; unmatched bases: 5. This chain's CDR3 is CASRTSGGAIGELFF. The DNA for the CDR3 is TGTGCCAGCAGAACTAGCGGGGGGGCGATCGGGGAGCTGTTTTTT.

The rearrangement joins TRBV6-1 to TRBJ1-2; D call uncertain. Germline assignment: CDR1 MNHNS and CDR2 SASEGT. The V end lost 1 base, the J end lost 7 bases, and 10 bases lay between the germline ends. The CDR3 is made up of 13 amino acids. The CDR3 sequence: CASSEGGKGGYTF. The CDR3 DNA follows: TGTGCCAGCAGTGAAGGCGGGAAGGGTGGCTACACCTTC.

The sample holds many counts of this clonotype. V usage is TRBV5-1 and J usage is TRBJ1-4; D remains unclear. The V end lost 0 bases, the J end lost 5 bases, and 14 bases lay between the germline ends. Per the germline V gene, CDR1 is SGHRS and CDR2 is YFSETQ. The CDR3 length is 16 residues. This CDR3 is CASSLGPGMSNEKLFF. CDR3 DNA sequence: TGCGCCAGCAGCTTGGGACCGGGAATGAGCAATGAAAAACTGTTTTTT.

The sample holds a few counts of this clonotype. The chain couples TRBV4-1 to TRBJ1-1, with D maybe TRBD1 (5 bases). V shed 4 bases and J shed 5 bases, with 17 bases lying between them. The CDR3 is 15 residues long. Per the germline V gene, CDR1 is MGHRA and CDR2 is YSYEKL. CDR3 sequence reads: CASSPLGQGRTEAFF. The DNA for the CDR3 is TGCGCCAGCAGCCCTTTGGGGCAGGGCAGGACTGAAGCTTTCTTT.

This chain joins TRBV2 and TRBJ2-7; TRBD1 or TRBD2 may be the D gene (6 bases each). CDR1 is SNHLY, CDR2 FYNNEI, per germline. The CDR3 runs to 14 residues. The V gene lost 7 bases and the J gene lost 6 bases, with 19 bases spanning the gap. The DNA for the CDR3 is TGTGCCAGCAACCCCCAGGTCAGGGGAGGCGAGCAGTACTTC. It translates to CASNPQVRGGEQYF.

The sample holds a few counts of this clonotype. The chain combines TRBV3-1 with TRBJ2-1; TRBD1 matches at 8 bases. This CDR3 is 12 amino acids long. Germline CDR1 reads LGHDT; CDR2 reads YNNKEL (reference sequence). J lost 6 bases, V lost 6 bases, and 1 base had no gene match. CDR3 bases: TGTGCCAGCAGAACAGGGGGCAATGAGCAGTTCTTC. Translating gives CASRTGGNEQFF.

As regards this clonotype: At one of its ends the junction is not consistent with the germline gene, which may arise from a read error. CDR3 nucleotide sequence: TGCAGTGCTAGAGGCGGGGGGGGCTCTGGGGCCAACGTCCGGACTTTC. Its translation is CSARGGGGSGANVRTF. The chain carries TRBV20-1 and TRBJ2-6; TRBD2 aligns across 9 bases. This CDR3 spans 16 amino acids. The V gene's germline CDR1 is DFQATT and CDR2 SNEGSKA (reference sequence).